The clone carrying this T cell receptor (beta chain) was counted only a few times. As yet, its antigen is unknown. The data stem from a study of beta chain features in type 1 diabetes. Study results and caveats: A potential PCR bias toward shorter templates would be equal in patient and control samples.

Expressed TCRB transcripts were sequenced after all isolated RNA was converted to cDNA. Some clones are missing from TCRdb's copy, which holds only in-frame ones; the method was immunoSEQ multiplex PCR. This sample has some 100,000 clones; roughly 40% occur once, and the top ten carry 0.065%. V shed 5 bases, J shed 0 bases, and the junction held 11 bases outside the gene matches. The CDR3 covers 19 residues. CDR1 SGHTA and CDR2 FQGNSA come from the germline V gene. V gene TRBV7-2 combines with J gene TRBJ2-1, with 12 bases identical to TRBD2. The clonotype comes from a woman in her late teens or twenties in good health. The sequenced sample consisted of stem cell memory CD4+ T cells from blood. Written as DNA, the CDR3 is TGTGCCAGCAGCCGACGACTAGCGGGAGTTGCAGACTCCTACAATGAGCAGTTCTTC. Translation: CASSRRLAGVADSYNEQFF.